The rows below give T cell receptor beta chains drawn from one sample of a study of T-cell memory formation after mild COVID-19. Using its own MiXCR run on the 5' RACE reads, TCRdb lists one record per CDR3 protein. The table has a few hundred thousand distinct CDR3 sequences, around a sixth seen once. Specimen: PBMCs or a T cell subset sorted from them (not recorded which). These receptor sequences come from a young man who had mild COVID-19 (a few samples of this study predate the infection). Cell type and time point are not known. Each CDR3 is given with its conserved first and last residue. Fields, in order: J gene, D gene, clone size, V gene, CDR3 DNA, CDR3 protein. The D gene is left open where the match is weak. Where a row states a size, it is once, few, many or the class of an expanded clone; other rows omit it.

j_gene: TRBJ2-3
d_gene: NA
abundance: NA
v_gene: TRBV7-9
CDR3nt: TGTGCCAGCAGCCTCGGACAGAACACAGATACGCAGTATTTT
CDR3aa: CASSLGQNTDTQYF

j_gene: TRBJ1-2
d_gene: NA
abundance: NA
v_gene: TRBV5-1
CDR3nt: TGCGCCAGCAGCTTGGTGCGCGGGGAAGCTAACTATGGCTACACCTTC
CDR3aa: CASSLVRGEANYGYTF

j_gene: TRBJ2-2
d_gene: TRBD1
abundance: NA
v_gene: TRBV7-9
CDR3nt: TGTGCCAGCAGCCCGGACAGGGGGTACCCCGGGGAGCTGTTTTTT
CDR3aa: CASSPDRGYPGELFF

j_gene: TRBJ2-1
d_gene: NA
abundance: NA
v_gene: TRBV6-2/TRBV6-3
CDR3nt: TGTGCCAGCAGTTACGAGGGTGAGCAGTTCTTC
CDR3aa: CASSYEGEQFF

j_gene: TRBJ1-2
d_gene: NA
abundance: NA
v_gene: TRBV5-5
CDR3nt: TGTGCCAGCAGCTCAACGGCCGGGAATGATGGCTACACCTTC
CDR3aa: CASSSTAGNDGYTF

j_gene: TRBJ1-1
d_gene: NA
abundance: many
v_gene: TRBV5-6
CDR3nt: TGTGCCAGCAGCTTGGTTCCCACGGGCACTGAAGCTTTCTTT
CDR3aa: CASSLVPTGTEAFF

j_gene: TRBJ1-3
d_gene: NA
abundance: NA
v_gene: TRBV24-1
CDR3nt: TGTGCCACCAGAGCAGAGTTGGTAGGGAGCTCTGGAAACACCATATATTTT
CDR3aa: CATRAELVGSSGNTIYF

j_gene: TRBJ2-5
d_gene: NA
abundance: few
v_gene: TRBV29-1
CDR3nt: TGCAGCTCAAGGGCCCCCCAAGAGACCCAGTACTTC
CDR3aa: CSSRAPQETQYF

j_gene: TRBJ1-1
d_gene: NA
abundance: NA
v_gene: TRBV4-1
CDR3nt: TGCGCCAGCAGCGCCCCGACTTCCGAAGGAAACACTGAAGCTTTCTTT
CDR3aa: CASSAPTSEGNTEAFF

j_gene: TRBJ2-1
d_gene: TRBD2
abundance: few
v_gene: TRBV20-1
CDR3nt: TGCAGTGCTAGTCTTAGCGGGGGGGCCGATGAGCAGTTCTTC
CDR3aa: CSASLSGGADEQFF

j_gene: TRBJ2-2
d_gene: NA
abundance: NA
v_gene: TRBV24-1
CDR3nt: TGTGCCACCGGGGCGAGCACCGGGGAGCTGTTTTTT
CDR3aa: CATGASTGELFF

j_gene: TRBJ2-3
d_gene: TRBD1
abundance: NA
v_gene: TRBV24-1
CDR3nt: TGTGCCACCAGTGATGGGGGGACAGGGTACACAGATACGCAGTATTTT
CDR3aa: CATSDGGTGYTDTQYF

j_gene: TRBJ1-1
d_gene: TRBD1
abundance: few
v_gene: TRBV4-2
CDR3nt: TGTGCCATCTCAGGGGGTACTGAAGCTTTCTTT
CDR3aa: CAISGGTEAFF

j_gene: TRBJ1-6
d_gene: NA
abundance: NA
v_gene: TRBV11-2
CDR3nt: TGTGCCAGCATGGGGACTGACTCCTATAATTCACCCCTCCACTTT
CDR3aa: CASMGTDSYNSPLHF

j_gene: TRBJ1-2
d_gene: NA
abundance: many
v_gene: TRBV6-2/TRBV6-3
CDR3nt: TGTGCCAGCAGTTACTTTGGGCGAGGCTACACCTTC
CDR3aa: CASSYFGRGYTF

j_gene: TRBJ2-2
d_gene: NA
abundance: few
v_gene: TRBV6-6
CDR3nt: TGTGCCAGCAACCCCCACAGGGTGGCCGGGGAGCTGTTTTTT
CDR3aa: CASNPHRVAGELFF

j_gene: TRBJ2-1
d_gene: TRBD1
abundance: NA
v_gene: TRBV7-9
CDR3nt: TGTGCCAGCAGCTTAGGGGACAGGCAGCACAATGAGCAGTTCTTC
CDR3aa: CASSLGDRQHNEQFF

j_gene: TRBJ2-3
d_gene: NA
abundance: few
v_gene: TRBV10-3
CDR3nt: TGTGCCATCAGTGTGGGAGAGAGCACAGATACGCAGTATTTT
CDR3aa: CAISVGESTDTQYF

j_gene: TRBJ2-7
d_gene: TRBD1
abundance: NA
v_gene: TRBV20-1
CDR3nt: TGCAGTGCGAAACAGGGGGGACCCTCGGACGAGCAGTACTTC
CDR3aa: CSAKQGGPSDEQYF

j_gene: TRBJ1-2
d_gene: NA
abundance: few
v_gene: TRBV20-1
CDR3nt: TGCAGTGCTAGAGATCGCTTGGCCGGAAGGGGTGGCTACACCTTC
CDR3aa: CSARDRLAGRGGYTF

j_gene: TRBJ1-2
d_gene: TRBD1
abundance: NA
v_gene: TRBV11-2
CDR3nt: TGTGCCAGCAGCGATAGGGACAGCCCTCTTTTAGGCTACACCTTC
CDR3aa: CASSDRDSPLLGYTF

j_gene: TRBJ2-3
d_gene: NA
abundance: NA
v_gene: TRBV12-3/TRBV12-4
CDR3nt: TGTGCCAGCAGTTCATTGGAGAGGGCCACAGATACGCAGTATTTT
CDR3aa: CASSSLERATDTQYF

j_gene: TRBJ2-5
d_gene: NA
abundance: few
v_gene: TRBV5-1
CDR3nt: TGCGCCAGCAGACGGGACCAAGAGACCCAGTACTTC
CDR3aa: CASRRDQETQYF

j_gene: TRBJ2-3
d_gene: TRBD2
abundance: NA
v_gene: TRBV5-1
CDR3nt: TGCGCCAGCAGCCTACTTGGCGGGGGGGCAGATACGCAGTATTTT
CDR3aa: CASSLLGGGADTQYF

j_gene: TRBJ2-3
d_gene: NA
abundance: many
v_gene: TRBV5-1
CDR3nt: TGTGCCAGTAGTCTATCAACAGATACGCAGTATTTT
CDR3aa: CASSLSTDTQYF

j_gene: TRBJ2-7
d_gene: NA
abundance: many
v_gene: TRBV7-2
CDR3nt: TGTGCCAGCAGCTTAGGAGTCGCGGAGCAGTACTTC
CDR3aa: CASSLGVAEQYF

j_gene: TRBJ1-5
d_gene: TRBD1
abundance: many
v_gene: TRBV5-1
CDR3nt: TGCGCCAGCAGCTTGGTTAGGCGGACAGGGGAGGATCAGCCCCAGCATTTT
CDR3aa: CASSLVRRTGEDQPQHF

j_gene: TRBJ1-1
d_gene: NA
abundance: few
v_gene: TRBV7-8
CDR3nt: TGTGCCAGCAGGCGGGCAAGGGTGGGGGAGACTGAAGCTTTCTTT
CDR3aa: CASRRARVGETEAFF

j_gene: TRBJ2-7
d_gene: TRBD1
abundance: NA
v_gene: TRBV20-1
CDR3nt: TGCAGTGCCGTCCAAATGGGACAGAAACTCTACGAGCAGTACTTC
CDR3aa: CSAVQMGQKLYEQYF